This is a list of T cell receptor beta chains from one sample in a study of T cells in Graves' hyperthyroidism and ophthalmopathy. TCRdb fed the multiplex PCR reads into MiXCR, producing one record per CDR3 protein. Of roughly 800,000 distinct CDR3 sequences in the sample, approximately 40% were seen once. Sequencing was done on a sample of blood. The source is a man younger than 35 with Graves' hyperthyroidism. Both conserved end residues are part of each CDR3. Fields, in order: J gene, V gene, CDR3 protein.

TRBJ2-5 TRBV24-1 CATPGGTRTSGGETQYF
TRBJ1-4 TRBV7-2 CASGSPGQEKKLFF
TRBJ2-7 TRBV4-1 CASSHAVQPVVDEQYF
TRBJ1-4 TRBV12-3/TRBV12-4 CASIAGGAPNEKLFF
TRBJ1-1 TRBV19 CASSPSRTETFF
TRBJ2-5 TRBV7-7 CASSRQLGRETQYF
TRBJ2-3 TRBV7-9 CATMGADTQYF
TRBJ1-1 TRBV20-1 CSASAPDTEAFF
TRBJ2-7 TRBV6-6 CASRKDYLSHEQYF
TRBJ1-5 TRBV9 CASSPAGTGGGQHF
TRBJ1-1 TRBV29-1 CSGRPPEAFF
TRBJ2-7 TRBV9 CASSVGGTVNYEQYF
TRBJ2-7 TRBV29-1 CSVRGTFSYEQYF
TRBJ1-5 TRBV12-3/TRBV12-4 CASSLAQGGLNQPQHF
TRBJ2-7 TRBV15 CATSLGGYEQYF
TRBJ2-5 TRBV29-1 CSVLGPGGRETQYF
TRBJ1-5 TRBV25-1 CASSSSGEGGNQPQHF
TRBJ2-5 TRBV5-6 CASSQARLAGAIQETQYF
TRBJ1-1 TRBV7-2 CASSWTQEGQGAFF
TRBJ2-7 TRBV9 CASSAQGGRSYEQYF
TRBJ2-6 TRBV7-2 CASSQGHGEANVLTF
TRBJ1-6 TRBV12-3/TRBV12-4 CASSIRTGDNSPLHF
TRBJ1-1 TRBV20-1 CSAPRGNEAFF
TRBJ1-2 TRBV6-5 CASSPPGQGGFGYTF
TRBJ1-2 TRBV5-4 CASSRGGANGYTF
TRBJ1-6 TRBV12-3/TRBV12-4 CASSLGTGKYSPLHF
TRBJ1-2 TRBV7-8 CASSLGLAGAGYGYTF
TRBJ1-3 TRBV5-6 CASSFSYRSSGNTIYF
TRBJ1-1 TRBV7-2 CASSLVQALNTEAFF
TRBJ1-1 TRBV10-3 CAIGSGGVEEQTEAFF
TRBJ2-7 TRBV9 CASSVGSGGDYEQYF
TRBJ1-1 TRBV10-3 CASAGNGNTEAFF
TRBJ1-5 TRBV7-8 CASSLGGPGGGPQHF
TRBJ2-7 TRBV7-2 CASSPDGGAYEQYF
TRBJ2-5 TRBV7-2 CASRTGRGTRETQYF
TRBJ2-5 TRBV7-2 CASSSTGHGETQYF
TRBJ2-5 TRBV4-1 CASSQADGQETQYF
TRBJ1-2 TRBV20-1 CSASSGRFGAGGYGYTF